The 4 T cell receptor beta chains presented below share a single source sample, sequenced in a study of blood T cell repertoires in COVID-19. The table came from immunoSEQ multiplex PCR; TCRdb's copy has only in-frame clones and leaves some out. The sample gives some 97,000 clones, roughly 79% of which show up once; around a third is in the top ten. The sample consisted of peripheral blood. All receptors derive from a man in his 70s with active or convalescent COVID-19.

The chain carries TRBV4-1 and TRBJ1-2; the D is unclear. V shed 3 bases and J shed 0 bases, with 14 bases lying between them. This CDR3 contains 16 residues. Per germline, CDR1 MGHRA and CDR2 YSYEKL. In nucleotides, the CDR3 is TGCGCCAGCAGCCAGGACTCGGCCGCCGCTAACTATGGCTACACCTTC. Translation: CASSQDSAAANYGYTF.

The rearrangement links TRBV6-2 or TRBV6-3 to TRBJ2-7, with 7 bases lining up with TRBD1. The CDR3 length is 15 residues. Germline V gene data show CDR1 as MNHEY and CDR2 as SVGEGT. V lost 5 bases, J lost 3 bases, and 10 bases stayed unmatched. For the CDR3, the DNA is TGTGCCAGCAGTGACCCTCGACAGGGCCTCTACGAGCAGTACTTC. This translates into CASSDPRQGLYEQYF.

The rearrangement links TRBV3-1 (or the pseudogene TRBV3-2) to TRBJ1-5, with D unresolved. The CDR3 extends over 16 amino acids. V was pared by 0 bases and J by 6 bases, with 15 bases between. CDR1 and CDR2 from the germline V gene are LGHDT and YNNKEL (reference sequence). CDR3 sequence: CASSQDPGEGGQPQHF. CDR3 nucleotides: TGTGCCAGCAGCCAAGACCCCGGGGAGGGAGGTCAGCCCCAGCATTTT.

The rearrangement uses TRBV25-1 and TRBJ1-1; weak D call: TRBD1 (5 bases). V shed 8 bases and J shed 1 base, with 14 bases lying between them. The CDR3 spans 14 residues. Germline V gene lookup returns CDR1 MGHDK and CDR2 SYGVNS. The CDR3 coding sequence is TGTGCCAGCGCCCCCAAAGGGGAGAACACTGAAGCTTTCTTT. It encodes CASAPKGENTEAFF.